One sample yielded the 5 T cell receptor beta chains listed below, sequenced in a study of blood T cell repertoires in COVID-19 (TCRdb year 2020). The library was built by means of the immunoSEQ multiplex PCR assay. Held by TCRdb, this immuneACCESS table contains in-frame sequences only and omits some clones. Under half of the omission traces to an unresolved V gene where checked; the cause of the rest is unknown. Counted in this sample were tens of thousands of clones; 70% to 90% of them appeared once. Of the sample, over 1% is held by the ten largest clones. The sequencing sample was made of peripheral blood. These receptors all come from a man aged 55 to 70 with acute or convalescent COVID-19.

The chain carries TRBV6-1 and TRBJ2-7, with D hard to call. V gave up 1 base and J gave up 4 bases, with 14 bases separating them. There are 15 residues in the CDR3. Germline V gene sequence: CDR1 MNHNS, CDR2 SASEGT. The CDR3 DNA follows: TGTGCCAGCAGTGAAGTCGCCCATAACTCGTACGAGCAGTACTTC. It is translated as CASSEVAHNSYEQYF.

The count of this clone is one. V gene TRBV5-4 combines with J gene TRBJ1-2; TRBD1 agrees at 7 bases. Per germline, CDR1 SGHNT and CDR2 YYREEE (reference sequence). The V gene end was trimmed by 2 bases and the J gene end by 5 bases; junction bases not matched to a gene: 6. The CDR3 extends over 14 amino acids. The CDR3 here is CASSFRQGGYGYTF. The CDR3 DNA sequence: TGTGCCAGCAGCTTTCGACAGGGCGGGTATGGCTACACCTTC.

This chain links TRBV29-1 with TRBJ2-5; TRBD2 aligns across 11 bases. Germline V gene lookup returns CDR1 SQVTM and CDR2 ANQGSEA. The CDR3 sequence is 13 residues long. The V gene end was trimmed by 5 bases and the J gene end by 4 bases; junction bases not matched to a gene: 3. CDR3 sequence: CSVRLAGRETQYF. Written as DNA, the CDR3 is TGCAGCGTTCGACTAGCGGGACGAGAGACCCAGTACTTC.

The genes are TRBV6-4 and TRBJ2-1; 12 bases agree with TRBD2. V shed 6 bases, J shed 0 bases, and the junction held 6 bases outside the gene matches. Germline V lookup: CDR1 MRHNA, CDR2 SNTAGT. The CDR3 sequence is 17 residues long. CDR3 amino acids: CASSAQTSGGSYNEQFF. The DNA for the CDR3 is TGTGCCAGCAGCGCCCAGACTAGCGGGGGCTCCTACAATGAGCAGTTCTTC.

The chain joins TRBV11-2 to TRBJ1-1; D might be TRBD1 (5 bases). The CDR3 consists of 16 residues. Trimming took 1 base from V and 0 from J, leaving 12 bases between them. The germline CDR1 and CDR2 sequences are SGHAT and FQNNGV. The DNA of the CDR3 is TGTGCCAGCAGCTTAGCCCACGGGGGTTTGAACACTGAAGCTTTCTTT. It is translated as CASSLAHGGLNTEAFF.